The 15 T cell receptor beta chains below all came from one sample that was sequenced in a study of shared clonotypes between healthy human individuals. Here immunoSEQ multiplex PCR was the method, and the copy in TCRdb shows in-frame clones only, minus some. The profile shows 1 million to 1.3 million clones, approximately 78% of them singletons. The sample taken for sequencing was memory CD4+ T cells from PBMCs. Subset indicated: CD45RA-negative fraction. Receptor source: a man in his late teens or twenties in good health. Some clones in this sample may be carry-over from other donors' samples.

This clone showed up just a few times. The chain employs TRBV7-9 and TRBJ2-1; D may be TRBD1 or TRBD2 (5 bases each). The CDR3 is 15 residues long. The germline CDR1 and CDR2 sequences are SEHNR and FQNEAQ (reference sequence). Trimming removed 3 bases at V and 5 bases at J, with 14 bases between. The CDR3 nucleotides read TGTGCCAGCAGCTTCCGGGACCGATCTGACAATGAGCAGTTCTTC. Protein product: CASSFRDRSDNEQFF.

V gene TRBV9 combines with J gene TRBJ2-7; D is possibly TRBD1 (7 bases). The CDR3 spans 15 residues. Trimming pared 0 bases from V and 6 bases from J, leaving 16 bases between. Germline V gene data show CDR1 as SGDLS and CDR2 as YYNGEE. The CDR3 reads CASSVGAQGGAEQYF. CDR3 coding DNA: TGTGCCAGCAGCGTAGGAGCGCAGGGGGGAGCCGAGCAGTACTTC.

The J gene is TRBJ2-7, the V gene TRBV30; perhaps TRBD1 as D (6 bases). There are 15 residues in the CDR3. Trimming cost V 3 bases and J 0 bases, with 15 bases left between them. The V gene's germline CDR1 is GTSNPN and CDR2 SVGIG (reference sequence). The DNA of the CDR3 is TGTGCCTGGAGCGGGGCCAGGACAGCCTCCTACGAGCAGTACTTC. This codes for CAWSGARTASYEQYF.

V gene TRBV4-2 combines with J gene TRBJ2-7, with 8 positions matching TRBD1. This CDR3 contains 18 residues. Germline V gene sequence: CDR1 LGHNA, CDR2 YNFKEQ. V was clipped by 4 bases and J by 4 bases; unmatched bases: 18. The DNA for the CDR3 is TGTGCCAGCAGCCCTCGGACAGGGAAAGAACTGGCTACTTACGAGCAGTACTTC. Amino acid sequence: CASSPRTGKELATYEQYF.

The chain employs TRBV27 and TRBJ1-4; 9 bases line up with TRBD1. The junction had 10 bases not matched to a gene; V was cut back by 0 bases and J by 8 bases. Germline V gives CDR1 MNHEY, CDR2 SMNVEV (reference sequence). This CDR3 is 17 amino acids long. The CDR3 region has the DNA TGTGCCAGCAGTTTATCCTTTAACAGGGGGCGCGGGGAAAAACTGTTTTTT. Residues: CASSLSFNRGRGEKLFF.

This chain connects TRBV6-5 to TRBJ2-5; the D is unclear. Trimming left V 6 bases short and J 3 bases short, with 8 bases between. The CDR3 is 12 amino acids. Germline CDR1 and CDR2: MNHEY and SVGAGI. The CDR3: CASRRPEETQYF. CDR3 DNA: TGTGCCAGCAGGCGACCTGAAGAGACCCAGTACTTC.

The gene calls are TRBV7-2 and TRBJ1-2; TRBD1 is a possible D gene (6 bases). The germline V gene has CDR1 SGHTA and CDR2 FQGNSA. The CDR3 covers 14 residues. V was pared by 2 bases and J by 6 bases, with 13 bases between. The CDR3 is CASSLSTGSDGYTF. CDR3 DNA sequence: TGTGCCAGCAGCTTATCTACAGGGTCGGATGGCTACACCTTC. The full variable domain, with the rest looked up from reference TRBV7-2 and TRBJ1-2, is GAGVSQSPSNKVTEKGKDVELRCDPISGHTALYWYRQSLGQGLEFLIYFQGNSAPDKSGLPSDRFSAERTGGSVSTLTIQRTQQEDSAVYLCASSLSTGSDGYTFGSGTRLTVV.

J is TRBJ2-1 and V is TRBV19; 14 nucleotides match TRBD2. Trimming cost V 5 bases and J 2 bases; bases outside gene matches: 5. The CDR3 consists of 17 residues. The germline CDR1 and CDR2 sequences are LNHDA and SQIVND (reference sequence). In nucleotides, the CDR3 is TGTGCCAGTAGTGTCGGACTAGCGGGAGGACCCTACAATGAGCAGTTCTTC. Translation gives CASSVGLAGGPYNEQFF.

The chain recombines TRBV19 with TRBJ1-1; a possible D gene is TRBD1 (6 bases). The CDR3 contains 14 residues. Deletions cut 2 bases from V and 1 base from J, with 8 bases between. CDR1 is LNHDA, CDR2 SQIVND, per germline (reference sequence). CDR3 sequence (DNA): TGTGCCAGTAGTATAAACAGGGAGAACACTGAAGCTTTCTTT. Translating gives CASSINRENTEAFF.

The chain has TRBV5-1 and TRBJ1-5; 10 bases align to TRBD1. Per the germline V gene, CDR1 is SGHRS and CDR2 is YFSETQ. This CDR3 region has 18 residues. Trimming cost V 4 bases and J 2 bases; bases outside gene matches: 12. In DNA form, the CDR3 reads TGCGCCAGCAGCGTCGGGACAGGGGCACCCGGTGGCAATCAGCCCCAGCATTTT. This gives the protein CASSVGTGAPGGNQPQHF.

The chain couples TRBV5-4 to TRBJ2-1, with D maybe TRBD2 (6 bases). The CDR3 contains 15 residues. V was pared by 0 bases and J by 7 bases, with 14 bases between. CDR1 is SGHNT, CDR2 YYREEE, per germline (reference sequence). The CDR3 DNA follows: TGTGCCAGCAGCTTGGCAGGAGGGCCGGGGAATGAGCAGTTCTTC. Protein product: CASSLAGGPGNEQFF.

The gene calls are TRBV5-6 and TRBJ2-7, with D tentatively TRBD1 (5 bases). There are 13 residues in the CDR3. Looked up from germline, CDR1 is SGHDT and CDR2 is YYEEEE. The V end was cut by 0 bases, the J end by 3 bases, with 7 bases between. The CDR3: CASSLGTYYEQYF. In nucleotides, the CDR3 is TGTGCCAGCAGCTTGGGGACATACTACGAGCAGTACTTC.

The genes are TRBV10-3 and TRBJ2-3; 8 bases match TRBD1. The germline gives CDR1 ENHRY, CDR2 SYGVKD. Germline trimming cut 6 bases from V and 3 bases from J; bases unmatched to any gene: 5. The CDR3 extends over 14 amino acids. CDR3 loop: CAISQGARTDTQYF. In DNA, the CDR3 is TGTGCCATCAGCCAGGGGGCTCGGACAGATACGCAGTATTTT.

In this sample, this clone turned up a few times. The J gene is TRBJ2-5, the V gene TRBV4-3, with D tentatively TRBD2 (6 bases). V lost 0 bases, J lost 5 bases, and 19 bases lay in between. The germline gives CDR1 LGHNA, CDR2 YSLEER. This CDR3 has 17 residues. The CDR3 DNA follows: TGCGCCAGCAGCCAAGATGAGTCCGGGAGCCGGATGGAGACCCAGTACTTC. It translates to CASSQDESGSRMETQYF.

J is TRBJ1-1 and V is TRBV7-2, with unresolved D. The V and J ends lost 2 bases and 5 bases respectively, with 6 bases between them. The CDR3 covers 12 residues. CDR1 is SGHTA and CDR2 is FQGNSA in the germline V gene. The CDR3: CASSLRRTEAFF. The CDR3 DNA reads TGTGCCAGCAGCTTACGCAGGACTGAAGCTTTCTTT.